The 12 T cell receptor beta chains below were found in one sample sequenced in a study of CXCR3-negative and CXCR3-positive naive CD8 T cells. Which antigens these TCRs recognize remains unknown. With UMI labels, 5' RACE was used to prepare the TRB cDNA libraries. TCRdb re-called the 5' RACE reads; one entry per CDR3 protein, DNA not given. The sample yields about 86,000 distinct CDR3 sequences, of which the top ten take up roughly 0.8%. Overall study findings and caveats: In CXCR3-positive naive cells, the TRB CDR3s were more hydrophobic than in CXCR3-negative naive cells.

Sequencing used naive CXCR3+ CD8+ T cells from blood. The sample's subset: CD45RO-CCR7+CD27+CD95- naive CD8+ T cells expressing CXCR3 (TNR3+). Receptor source: a human donor in good health. Some clones in this sample may be carry-over from other donors' samples.

The CDR3 reads CASTYQTVSYEQYF. The chain recombines TRBV28 with TRBJ2-7; absent DNA, TCRdb's TRBD1 call cannot be checked. Germline-derived CDR1 and CDR2 are MDHEN and SYDVKM. CDR3 length: 14 residues.

This rearrangement joins TRBV20-1 to TRBJ1-1; TCRdb's D call, TRBD1, is unchecked because there is no DNA. CDR1 DFQATT and CDR2 SNEGSKA come from the germline V gene (reference sequence). The CDR3 is 13 amino acids. Here the CDR3 reads CSALTGENTEAFF.

The J gene is TRBJ2-1, the V gene TRBV5-1; absent DNA, TCRdb's TRBD1 call cannot be checked. The germline V gene has CDR1 SGHRS and CDR2 YFSETQ. The CDR3 extends over 17 amino acids. The CDR3 reads CASSLRDRASSYNEQFF.

This sequence joins TRBV7-9 and TRBJ2-7; TCRdb designates TRBD1, a call that cannot be tested without DNA. Germline loops: CDR1 SEHNR, CDR2 FQNEAQ (reference sequence). This CDR3 region has 13 residues. This CDR3 is CASSRGAGPVLRF.

The chain has TRBV7-6 and TRBJ2-1; no DNA is available, so the TRBD2 call from TCRdb remains unchecked. The CDR3 contains 16 residues. Germline lookup yields CDR1 SGHVS and CDR2 FNYEAQ. The CDR3 sequence: CASSLLAEPSYNEQFF.

The CDR3 here is CASSHPTSGRGGNIQYF. V gene TRBV4-1 combines with J gene TRBJ2-4; the TCRdb D gene call, TRBD2, has no DNA to confirm it. Germline V gives CDR1 MGHRA, CDR2 YSYEKL. This CDR3 is 17 amino acids long.

V usage is TRBV7-7 and J usage is TRBJ2-4; TCRdb outputs TRBD2, but without DNA this stays unchecked. CDR3 size: 12 residues. Per germline, CDR1 SSHAT and CDR2 FNYEAQ (reference sequence). The CDR3 spells CASSYPRRTEYF.

V and J are TRBV2 and TRBJ1-6. Germline CDR1 is SNHLY and CDR2 is FYNNEI. This CDR3 is built from 14 residues. The CDR3 loop reads CASSEAPSHSPLHF.

V is TRBV3-1 and J is TRBJ1-1; with no DNA, the TCRdb D assignment of TRBD1 cannot be verified. Germline lookup yields CDR1 LGHDT and CDR2 YNNKEL (reference sequence). The CDR3 is 15 residues long. CDR3: CASSQKTGGNTEAFF.

This chain uses TRBV2 with TRBJ2-1. The CDR3 contains 15 residues. The germline CDR1 and CDR2 sequences are SNHLY and FYNNEI. The CDR3 sequence: CASTGTGSGYNEQFF.

The chain links TRBV27 to TRBJ2-1; TCRdb indicates TRBD2, and absent DNA this call remains unverified. The CDR3 totals 17 residues. CDR1 is MNHEY, CDR2 SMNVEV, per germline (reference sequence). The CDR3 protein is CASSSISGTPSYNEQFF.

CDR3 amino acids: CASSYLGTQYEQYF. This chain connects TRBV6-2 or TRBV6-3 to TRBJ2-7; TCRdb's D gene call, TRBD1, goes unchecked for lack of DNA. The CDR3 spans 14 residues. The V gene's germline CDR1 is MNHEY and CDR2 SVGEGT.